These 17 T cell receptor beta chains originate from one sample sequenced in a study of T cell responses to AZD1222 COVID-19 vaccine. The method was immunoSEQ multiplex PCR; TCRdb's version includes in-frame clones alone and lacks a portion of them. The table includes around 200,000 clones, roughly 88% detected once. The sequenced sample was peripheral blood, obtained on day 0 of AZD1222 vaccination. These receptors came from an adult in good health.

This chain joins TRBV30 and TRBJ2-7, with a weak D call TRBD2 (6 bases). The CDR3 runs to 14 residues. V was clipped by 2 bases and J by 6 bases, with 17 bases between them. The germline V gene has CDR1 GTSNPN and CDR2 SVGIG (reference sequence). The CDR3 DNA reads as TGTGCCTGGAGTCGGGGGACCCAGGGCGTCGAGCAGTACTTC. Translation: CAWSRGTQGVEQYF.

The chain uses TRBV21-1 and TRBJ2-2. TRBV21-1 is given as a pseudogene. The CDR3 extends over 11 amino acids. DNA for the CDR3: TGTGCCAGCAGAGTGAACGAGGAGCTGTTTTTT. It translates to CASRVNEELFF.

The chain has TRBV18 and TRBJ1-6; no definite D call. There are 14 residues in the CDR3. Germline CDR1 and CDR2: KGHSH and LQKENI. V lost 2 bases and J 7 bases, leaving 9 bases between the germline ends. CDR3 region: CASSPAQSNSPLHF. CDR3 DNA: TGTGCCAGCTCACCAGCCCAGAGCAATTCACCCCTCCACTTT.

The chain employs TRBV28 and TRBJ1-4; perhaps TRBD1 as D (6 bases). Germline V gene data show CDR1 as MDHEN and CDR2 as SYDVKM. V was clipped by 2 bases and J by 8 bases, with 12 bases between them. The CDR3 contains 14 residues. CDR3 sequence (DNA): TGTGCCAGCAGTTTACCACAGGGAATCGAAAAACTGTTTTTT. Translated, it gives CASSLPQGIEKLFF.

This rearrangement joins TRBV6-5 to TRBJ1-5, with a weak D call TRBD1 (5 bases). The V end was cut by 4 bases, the J end by 8 bases, with 15 bases between. Germline V lookup: CDR1 MNHEY, CDR2 SVGAGI. This CDR3 spans 14 amino acids. In DNA form, the CDR3 reads TGTGCCAGCAGTTCGATCGGCAGGGATGAGCCCCAGCATTTT. This gives the protein CASSSIGRDEPQHF.

The V gene is TRBV9, the J gene TRBJ2-5; TRBD2 matches 13 bases. The V segment lost 3 bases and the J segment 5 bases; nucleotides outside the gene matches: 10. The CDR3 length is 17 residues. Germline-derived CDR1 and CDR2 are SGDLS and YYNGEE. The chain's CDR3 is CASSGRTSGSGWETQYF. The CDR3, as DNA: TGTGCCAGCAGCGGTAGGACTAGCGGGAGTGGTTGGGAGACCCAGTACTTC.

The rearrangement links TRBV5-1 to TRBJ2-1, with D possibly TRBD2 on 6 matching bases. This CDR3 contains 15 residues. Trimming left V 4 bases short and J 2 bases short, with 13 bases between. CDR1 and CDR2 from the germline V gene are SGHRS and YFSETQ. The CDR3 bases are TGCGCCAGCAGCGCGGGAACCAACCCCTACAATGAGCAGTTCTTC. It translates to CASSAGTNPYNEQFF.

Only a few counts were recorded for this clone. This chain joins TRBV27 and TRBJ1-1; a possible D gene is TRBD1 (5 bases). V lost 3 bases to trimming and J lost 4 bases, with 15 bases between them. Germline V gene sequence: CDR1 MNHEY, CDR2 SMNVEV (reference sequence). The CDR3 loop spans 15 amino acids. Written as DNA, the CDR3 is TGTGCCAGCAGTTTTGACAGTCGTTCTACCACTGAAGCTTTCTTT. This codes for CASSFDSRSTTEAFF.

This clone was counted once. The rearrangement links TRBV24-1 to TRBJ2-2; TRBD1 might be the D (6 bases). CDR1 is KGHDR and CDR2 is SFDVKD in the germline V gene. The CDR3 has 14 residues. The V and J ends lost 5 bases and 5 bases respectively, with 11 bases between them. DNA of the CDR3: TGTGCCACCAGTGGGACAGTAGATACCGGGGAGCTGTTTTTT. This encodes CATSGTVDTGELFF.

The chain is built from TRBV10-1 and TRBJ2-1; TRBD1 aligns across 11 bases. CDR3 length equals 13 residues. V was clipped by 4 bases and J by 12 bases; unmatched bases: 5. Germline values: CDR1 WNHNN, CDR2 SYGVQD (reference sequence). CDR3 coding DNA: TGCGCCAGCAGTGCTTTAGGGACAGGGGGGCAGTTCTTC. Its protein product is CASSALGTGGQFF.

The chain is built from TRBV5-1 and TRBJ1-4; D is ambiguous. CDR3 size: 16 residues. Trimming stripped 0 bases from V and 0 bases from J, with 9 bases between. CDR1 is SGHRS, CDR2 YFSETQ, per germline. CDR3 in DNA: TGCGCCAGCAGCTTGGCCGGAGGAGCAACTAATGAAAAACTGTTTTTT. Residues: CASSLAGGATNEKLFF.

The J gene is TRBJ2-7, the V gene TRBV6-5; TRBD1 matches 7 bases. V dropped 7 bases and J dropped 3; count of bases not matched to a gene: 9. The CDR3 has 14 amino acids. Germline CDR1 is MNHEY and CDR2 is SVGAGI. In nucleotides, the CDR3 is TGTGCCAGCAAAGACGGGACAGTTAACTACGAGCAGTACTTC. Its translation is CASKDGTVNYEQYF.

The chain couples TRBV6-1 to TRBJ1-1, with D uncertain. CDR3 length: 15 amino acids. The germline gives CDR1 MNHNS, CDR2 SASEGT. Trimming stripped 1 base from V and 6 bases from J, with 15 bases between. The CDR3: CASSEDPLREAEAFF. In DNA, the CDR3 is TGTGCCAGCAGTGAAGACCCGCTGAGGGAGGCTGAAGCTTTCTTT.

The chain combines TRBV29-1 with TRBJ1-5; D is ambiguous. CDR1 is SQVTM and CDR2 is ANQGSEA in the germline V gene. V was pared by 5 bases and J by 0 bases, with 8 bases between. The CDR3 sequence is 13 residues long. As DNA, the CDR3 is TGCAGCGTTCAATGGGATAGCAATCAGCCCCAGCATTTT. Translating it yields CSVQWDSNQPQHF.

The V call is TRBV30, the J call TRBJ2-1; 7 positions agree with TRBD2. The CDR3 runs 15 residues. V shed 8 bases, J shed 2 bases, and the junction held 12 bases outside the gene matches. Per germline, CDR1 GTSNPN and CDR2 SVGIG (reference sequence). For the CDR3, the DNA is TGTGCCGCATATGCGGGGGAAAAACCCTACAATGAGCAGTTCTTC. Translating gives CAAYAGEKPYNEQFF.

The chain employs TRBV10-3 and TRBJ2-3; TRBD1 matches 7 bases. The CDR3 totals 16 residues. The germline gives CDR1 ENHRY, CDR2 SYGVKD. Trimming removed 6 bases from V and 0 bases from J; junction bases left unmatched: 9. The CDR3 loop reads CAIRVTGVTSTDTQYF. In nucleotides, the CDR3 is TGTGCCATCAGAGTTACAGGGGTGACAAGCACAGATACGCAGTATTTT.

The CDR3 spells CASSLTSASGEQYF. DNA for the CDR3: TGTGCCAGCAGCCTCACTAGTGCCTCGGGGGAGCAGTACTTC. The chain recombines TRBV6-5 with TRBJ2-7, with a tentative D call TRBD2 (5 bases). The germline V and J ends were trimmed by 6 bases and 7 bases, with 19 bases remaining between them. Germline V lookup: CDR1 MNHEY, CDR2 SVGAGI. The CDR3 loop spans 14 amino acids.